The 10 T cell receptor beta chains given below trace back to one sample, sequenced in a study of CXCR3-negative and CXCR3-positive naive CD8 T cells. The authors made the TRB cDNA libraries by 5' RACE using UMI labels. TCRdb reworked the 5' RACE reads into one entry per CDR3 protein, no DNA. The sample includes fewer than 80,000 distinct CDR3 sequences. The sequenced sample was naive CXCR3- CD8+ T cells from blood. Subset described: CD45RO-CCR7+CD27+CD95- naive CD8+ T cells lacking CXCR3 (TNR3-). The receptors stem from a human donor in good health. Some clones in this sample may be carry-over from other donors' samples.

V usage is TRBV4-3 and J usage is TRBJ2-7. In germline, CDR1 is LGHNA, CDR2 YSLEER. The CDR3 extends over 14 amino acids. CDR3 amino acids: CASSQGSGAYEQYF.

The rearrangement joins TRBV29-1 to TRBJ1-2. This CDR3 is built from 14 residues. Per germline, CDR1 SQVTM and CDR2 ANQGSEA. The CDR3 sequence: CSVEGSADLYGYTF.

This rearrangement joins TRBV19 to TRBJ2-7; the D call of TRBD1 rests on TCRdb alone, since no DNA is present to check it. CDR1 and CDR2 from the germline V gene are LNHDA and SQIVND (reference sequence). This CDR3 is 13 amino acids long. The CDR3 reads CASRGTGNYEQYF.

V usage is TRBV20-1 and J usage is TRBJ2-1; as DNA is missing, the TRBD1 call by TCRdb cannot be tested. Germline CDR1 and CDR2: DFQATT and SNEGSKA (reference sequence). This CDR3 contains 15 residues. This CDR3 reads CSARGAVSSYNEQFF.

The gene calls are TRBV29-1 and TRBJ2-7. This CDR3 region has 14 residues. The germline gives CDR1 SQVTM, CDR2 ANQGSEA. CDR3 residues: CSVDTAEDSYEQYF.

The chain joins TRBV29-1 to TRBJ2-5; TCRdb calls TRBD1, which cannot be checked without DNA. The CDR3 has 16 residues. CDR1 SQVTM and CDR2 ANQGSEA come from the germline V gene. CDR3 region: CSVEDLSPGNGETQYF. Together with reference TRBV29-1 and TRBJ2-5, the CDR3 gives the full variable domain: SAVISQKPSRDICQRGTSLTIQCQVDSQVTMMFWYRQQPGQSLTLIATANQGSEATYESGFVIDKFPISRPNLTFSTLTVSNMSPEDSSIYLCSVEDLSPGNGETQYFGPGTRLLVL.

The chain combines TRBV5-1 with TRBJ1-1; TCRdb returns TRBD1, unconfirmable since there is no DNA. CDR3 length: 15 amino acids. Germline CDR1 is SGHRS and CDR2 is YFSETQ. Here the CDR3 reads CASSYTDREDTEAFF.

V and J are TRBV19 and TRBJ2-1. Germline V CDR1 and CDR2: LNHDA, SQIVND (reference sequence). The CDR3 totals 12 residues. The CDR3 spells CASSTADNEQFF.

The chain links TRBV13 to TRBJ1-6. Germline lookup yields CDR1 PRHDT and CDR2 FYEKMQ (reference sequence). The CDR3 is made up of 16 amino acids. Here the CDR3 reads CASSLEGSSYNSPLHF.

V gene TRBV7-2 combines with J gene TRBJ2-3. The length of the CDR3 is 15 residues. The germline CDR1 and CDR2 sequences are SGHTA and FQGNSA. CDR3 amino acids: CASSLGYVSTDTQYF.